This T cell receptor beta chain was documented in a study of beta chain features in type 1 diabetes. Study conclusions and caveats: TCRB CDR3s were moderately but significantly shorter in Type 1 diabetes patients in all four CD4+ subsets.

The CDR3 loop spans 14 amino acids. Germline V gene data show CDR1 as SNHLY and CDR2 as FYNNEI. V lost 6 bases and J lost 6; bases outside the gene matches: 8. Details on this clone: Its matching antigen is unknown.

Via CD45RO/CCR7/CD25/CD127/CD95/CD27, cells of the CD4+ naive, central memory, regulatory and stem cell-like memory subsets were sorted. Since all of the isolated RNA was reverse transcribed, expressed TCRB transcripts were what got sequenced. Data came from immunoSEQ multiplex PCR; TCRdb stores just in-frame clones and leaves some out. This sample has 200,000 to 300,000 clones; about a fifth occur once, and the top ten carry 0.028%. The V call is TRBV2, the J call TRBJ1-2; 9 nucleotides match TRBD1. The sequenced sample was naive CD4+ T cells from blood. The receptor was derived from a woman aged 40 to 49 with type 1 diabetes. This CDR3 reads CASSVYGTGNGYTF. DNA of the CDR3: TGTGCCAGCAGCGTATATGGGACAGGGAATGGCTACACCTTC.